This paragraph covers one T cell receptor (beta chain) sequence. The antigen is unknown. The V and J ends lost 0 bases and 3 bases, in that order; junction bases with no gene match: 2. CDR1 and CDR2 (germline): SGHVS, FQNEAQ. The CDR3 consists of 15 residues. TCRdb redid the calling of the 5' RACE reads with MiXCR, one entry per CDR3 protein. The sample lists around 100,000 distinct CDR3 sequences, about 9% occurring once. The sample belongs to a study of CD8 T cells in ankylosing spondylitis. General study results and limits: A subset of motif variants has previously been described in the synovial fluid and blood of reactive arthritis. For ankylosing spondylitis blood, a TCR beta motif of fewer than 10 highly homologous variants appeared characteristic.

This sequence originates from a male donor with ankylosing spondylitis. The chain uses TRBV7-8 and TRBJ2-7; 10 positions agree with TRBD2. The source material was blood, either unsorted or a sorted T cell fraction (not recorded which). CDR3 amino acids: CASSLASGRLYEQYF. The CDR3, as DNA: TGTGCCAGCAGCTTAGCTAGCGGGAGGCTCTACGAGCAGTACTTC. Variable domain in full (rest from reference TRBV7-8 and TRBJ2-7): GAGVSQSPRYKVAKRGQDVALRCDPISGHVSLFWYQQALGQGPEFLTYFQNEAQLDKSGLPSDRFFAERPEGSVSTLKIQRTQQEDSAVYLCASSLASGRLYEQYFGPGTRLTVT.